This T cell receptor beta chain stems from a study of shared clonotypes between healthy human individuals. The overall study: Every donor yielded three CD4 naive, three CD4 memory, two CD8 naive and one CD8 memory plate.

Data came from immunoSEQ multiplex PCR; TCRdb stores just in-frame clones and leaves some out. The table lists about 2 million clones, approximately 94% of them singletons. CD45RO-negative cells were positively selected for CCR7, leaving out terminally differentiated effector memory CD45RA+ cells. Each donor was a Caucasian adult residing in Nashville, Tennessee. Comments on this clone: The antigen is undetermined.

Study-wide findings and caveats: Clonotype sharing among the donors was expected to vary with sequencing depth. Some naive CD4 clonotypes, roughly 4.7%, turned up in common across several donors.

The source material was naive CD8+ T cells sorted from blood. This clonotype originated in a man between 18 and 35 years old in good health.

CDR3: CASSETGHYNEQFF. CDR3 sequence (DNA): TGTGCCAGCAGTGAGACGGGGCATTACAATGAGCAGTTCTTC. This chain links TRBV25-1 with TRBJ2-1, with D tentatively TRBD1 or TRBD2 (5 bases each). This CDR3 contains 14 residues. V was clipped by 3 bases and J by 4 bases, with 10 bases between them. Germline assignment: CDR1 MGHDK and CDR2 SYGVNS.